Listed here are 18 T cell receptor beta chains from one sample, sequenced in a study of blood T cell repertoires in COVID-19. Sequencing used immunoSEQ multiplex PCR; TCRdb keeps in-frame clones, though not all of them. This repertoire shows 100,000 to 130,000 clones, roughly four fifths found once; its top ten account for under 5%. The specimen was peripheral blood. These receptors all come from a woman between 65 and 79 years old with acute or convalescent COVID-19.

The chain couples TRBV6-4 to TRBJ2-1, with TRBD2 matching 12 bases. V shed 3 bases and J 6 bases; nucleotides not matched to a gene: 3. This CDR3 spans 15 amino acids. Germline V gene sequence: CDR1 MRHNA, CDR2 SNTAGT. The CDR3 nucleotides read TGTGCCAGCAGTGAAAAACTAGCGGGAGGCAATGAGCAGTTCTTC. Translated, it gives CASSEKLAGGNEQFF.

The chain links TRBV6-6 to TRBJ1-4; 10 nucleotides match TRBD1. Germline CDR1 MNHNY, CDR2 SVGAGI (reference sequence). The V gene end was trimmed by 6 bases and the J gene end by 4 bases; junction bases not matched to a gene: 5. There are 15 residues in the CDR3. The CDR3 sequence is CASSPGTGVNEKLFF. CDR3 in DNA: TGTGCCAGCAGCCCCGGGACAGGGGTTAATGAAAAACTGTTTTTT.

This clone has just one count. The CDR3 DNA sequence: TGTGCCAGCAGCTCCGGACTAGCGGGGGAGCCCCGGACGCAGTATTTT. Protein: CASSSGLAGEPRTQYF. The V call is TRBV7-9, the J call TRBJ2-3; 13 bases are a match to TRBD2. Germline lookup yields CDR1 SEHNR and CDR2 FQNEAQ (reference sequence). The CDR3 runs to 16 residues. V was clipped by 4 bases and J by 9 bases; unmatched bases: 10. The whole variable domain, remainder taken from reference TRBV7-9 and TRBJ2-3, is DTGVSQNPRHKITKRGQNVTFRCDPISEHNRLYWYRQTLGQGPEFLTYFQNEAQLEKSRLLSDRFSAERPKGSFSTLEIQRTEQGDSAMYLCASSSGLAGEPRTQYFGPGTRLTVL.

The chain is built from TRBV10-3 and TRBJ1-1, with unresolved D. The V gene lost 4 bases and the J gene lost 3 bases, with 9 bases spanning the gap. The CDR3 extends over 13 amino acids. Germline loops: CDR1 ENHRY, CDR2 SYGVKD. CDR3 loop: CAISALQDTEAFF. The CDR3 coding sequence is TGTGCCATCAGTGCCTTACAAGACACTGAAGCTTTCTTT.

V usage is TRBV7-8 and J usage is TRBJ2-7, with 13 bases fitting TRBD2. Losses at the gene ends were 5 bases for V and 3 bases for J; bases not matched to a gene: 4. Germline V CDR1 and CDR2: SGHVS, FQNEAQ. This CDR3 is built from 15 residues. CDR3 region: CASSPTSGGLYEQYV. CDR3 in DNA: TGTGCCAGCAGCCCGACTAGCGGGGGGCTCTACGAGCAGTACGTC.

The rearrangement links TRBV5-4 to TRBJ2-1; TRBD2 matches at 9 bases. The ends lost 3 bases at V and 5 bases at J; junction bases unmatched: 18. CDR1 is SGHNT, CDR2 YYREEE, per germline (reference sequence). The CDR3 is 19 amino acids. CDR3 coding DNA: TGTGCCAGCAGCTCACCCAGCGCGTTAAAGCGGGAGGCACACAATGAGCAGTTCTTC. It codes for CASSSPSALKREAHNEQFF.

The gene calls are TRBV28 and TRBJ2-7; D possibly corresponds to TRBD1 (6 bases). The CDR3 totals 16 residues. Between the trimmed V and J ends, which lost 4 bases and 5 bases, there was a span of 21 bases. Germline V gene data show CDR1 as MDHEN and CDR2 as SYDVKM. CDR3 bases: TGTGCCAGCAGTTGGGGCCAACAGGGACGGGCTCACGAGCAGTACTTC. Protein product: CASSWGQQGRAHEQYF. Combining the CDR3 with reference TRBV28 and TRBJ2-7 gives the whole variable domain DVKVTQSSRYLVKRTGEKVFLECVQDMDHENMFWYRQDPGLGLRLIYFSYDVKMKEKGDIPEGYSVSREKKERFSLILESASTNQTSMYLCASSWGQQGRAHEQYFGPGTRLTVT.

This chain joins TRBV4-1 and TRBJ2-3; 9 nucleotides line up with TRBD2. V was pared by 2 bases and J by 0 bases, with 9 bases of the junction left unmatched. This CDR3 region has 18 residues. The germline V gene encodes CDR1 MGHRA and CDR2 YSYEKL. The CDR3 DNA reads as TGCGCCAGCAGCCAATTTATCCTAGCGGGGTTAAGCACAGATACGCAGTATTTT. Its translation: CASSQFILAGLSTDTQYF.

The chain has TRBV11-2 and TRBJ2-6, with D perhaps TRBD1 (6 bases). This CDR3 is built from 15 residues. Germline V lookup: CDR1 SGHAT, CDR2 FQNNGV. V was trimmed by 5 bases and J by 0 bases, leaving 8 bases between them. CDR3 amino acids: CASSQQGSGANVLTF. As DNA, the CDR3 is TGTGCCAGCAGCCAACAGGGCTCTGGGGCCAACGTCCTGACTTTC. Looking up the rest from reference TRBV11-2 and TRBJ2-6 gives the full variable domain: EAGVAQSPRYKIIEKRQSVAFWCNPISGHATLYWYQQILGQGPKLLIQFQNNGVVDDSQLPKDRFSAERLKGVDSTLKIQPAKLEDSAVYLCASSQQGSGANVLTFGAGSRLTVL.

The chain couples TRBV5-1 to TRBJ2-3; D possibly corresponds to TRBD2 (6 bases). Germline V gene data show CDR1 as SGHRS and CDR2 as YFSETQ. Trimming left V 3 bases short and J 0 bases short, with 17 bases between. The CDR3 contains 17 residues. The CDR3 reads CASSSGIRGMSTDTQYF. CDR3 DNA sequence: TGCGCCAGCAGCTCGGGTATCCGGGGGATGAGCACAGATACGCAGTATTTT.

The chain uses TRBV5-5 and TRBJ2-1, with 10 bases aligning to TRBD2. The V and J ends lost 5 bases and 2 bases, in that order; junction bases with no gene match: 4. The CDR3 is 15 residues long. Germline CDR1 SGHKS, CDR2 YYEKEE (reference sequence). DNA for the CDR3: TGTGCCAGCAGTGAGAGCGGGGGGGCCTACAATGAGCAGTTCTTC. It encodes CASSESGGAYNEQFF.

This rearrangement joins TRBV11-1 to TRBJ2-7, with TRBD1 identical over 8 bases. With 11 bases clipped from V and 5 bases from J, the junction kept 14 bases outside the gene matches. There are 14 residues in the CDR3. Per the germline V gene, CDR1 is SGHAT and CDR2 is FQDESV (reference sequence). The CDR3 coding sequence is TGTGCCCATAAACGGACGGACAGGGTCCACGAGCAGTACTTC. It yields the protein CAHKRTDRVHEQYF.

The chain links TRBV7-9 to TRBJ2-1, with 7 bases lining up with TRBD2. With 1 base clipped from V and 9 bases from J, the junction kept 6 bases outside the gene matches. There are 14 residues in the CDR3. Germline-derived CDR1 and CDR2 are SEHNR and FQNEAQ (reference sequence). As DNA, the CDR3 is TGTGCCAGCAGCTTAGTTTTAGCGGGCACTGAGCAGTTCTTC. As protein: CASSLVLAGTEQFF.

The chain combines TRBV7-8 with TRBJ2-7; 7 bases align to TRBD1. CDR1 and CDR2 (germline): SGHVS, FQNEAQ. The CDR3 has 13 amino acids. V shed 5 bases and J 9 bases; nucleotides not matched to a gene: 10. CDR3 in amino acids: CASSPGQERGQYF. DNA for the CDR3: TGTGCCAGCAGCCCCGGACAGGAACGGGGGCAGTACTTC.

V is TRBV19 and J is TRBJ1-1, with 9 bases that match TRBD1. The CDR3 is made up of 16 amino acids. After removal of 4 bases from V and 1 base from J, the junction contained 7 bases not matched to a gene. Germline-derived CDR1 and CDR2 are LNHDA and SQIVND (reference sequence). The CDR3 loop is CASSNVPGQGNTEAFF. The CDR3 coding sequence is TGTGCCAGTAGTAACGTCCCGGGACAGGGGAACACTGAAGCTTTCTTT.

The chain employs TRBV19 and TRBJ1-1; tentatively, D is TRBD1 (6 bases). Germline CDR1 LNHDA, CDR2 SQIVND (reference sequence). V dropped 4 bases and J dropped 4 bases, with 13 bases sitting between them. The CDR3 covers 14 residues. In DNA, the CDR3 is TGTGCCAGTAGTAATGGACAGACCCTCACTGAAGCTTTCTTT. Translated: CASSNGQTLTEAFF. The complete variable domain, with remaining parts taken from reference TRBV19 and TRBJ1-1, reads DGGITQSPKYLFRKEGQNVTLSCEQNLNHDAMYWYRQDPGQGLRLIYYSQIVNDFQKGDIAEGYSVSREKKESFPLTVTSAQKNPTAFYLCASSNGQTLTEAFFGQGTRLTVV.

The CDR3 bases are TGTGCCAGCTCACCGTTCCGGACAGATCAGCCCCAGCATTTT. This sequence encodes CASSPFRTDQPQHF. The chain uses TRBV18 and TRBJ1-5; TRBD1 might be the D (6 bases). CDR1 is KGHSH and CDR2 is LQKENI in the germline V gene. CDR3 size: 14 residues. With 3 bases removed from V and 5 bases from J, the gap between germline ends came to 11 bases.

The chain joins TRBV2 to TRBJ1-1, with 8 bases that match TRBD1. The J segment lost 8 bases and the V segment lost 4 bases, leaving 3 bases of the junction unmatched. Germline values: CDR1 SNHLY, CDR2 FYNNEI. The CDR3 contains 12 residues. The CDR3 DNA is TGTGCCAGCAGTGCACAGGGGGGCGAAGCTTTCTTT. The encoded protein is CASSAQGGEAFF.